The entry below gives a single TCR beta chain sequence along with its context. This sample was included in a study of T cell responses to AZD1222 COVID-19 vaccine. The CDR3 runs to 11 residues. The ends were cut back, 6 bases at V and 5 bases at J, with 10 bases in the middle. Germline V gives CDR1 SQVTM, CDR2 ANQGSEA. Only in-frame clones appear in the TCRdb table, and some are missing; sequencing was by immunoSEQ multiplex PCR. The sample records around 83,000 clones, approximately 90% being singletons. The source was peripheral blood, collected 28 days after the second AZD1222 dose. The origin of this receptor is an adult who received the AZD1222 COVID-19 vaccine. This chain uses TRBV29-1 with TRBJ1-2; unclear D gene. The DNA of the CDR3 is TGCAGCGTCGGACCGCTATATGGCTACACCTTC. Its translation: CSVGPLYGYTF. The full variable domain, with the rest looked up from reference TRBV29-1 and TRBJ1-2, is SAVISQKPSRDICQRGTSLTIQCQVDSQVTMMFWYRQQPGQSLTLIATANQGSEATYESGFVIDKFPISRPNLTFSTLTVSNMSPEDSSIYLCSVGPLYGYTFGSGTRLTVV.